This T cell receptor beta chain was recorded in a study of pediatric ulcerative colitis. Produced via immunoSEQ multiplex PCR; TCRdb's table is partial and in-frame only. The data contain about 14,000 clones, 75% to 90% of them singletons. The sample holds one count of this clone. Its antigen is currently unknown. The trim removed 4 bases at V and 3 bases at J, leaving 1 base unmatched. This CDR3 has 14 amino acids. Per the germline V gene, CDR1 is ENHRY and CDR2 is SYGVKD. Study-level results: A couple of patients' blood samples yielded substantially fewer templates. Blood-rectal clonal overlap within each person was significantly higher in ulcerative colitis patients than controls.

The genes are TRBV10-3 and TRBJ2-3; 10 bases agree with TRBD1. This TCR derives from a boy younger than 18 with moderate ulcerative colitis. The specimen was blood. The CDR3 here is CAISGDRGTDTQYF. For the CDR3, the DNA is TGTGCCATCAGTGGGGACAGGGGAACAGATACGCAGTATTTT.